This record covers a single T cell receptor beta chain. Its target is unknown. Each donor's status was that of a healthy bone marrow donor. Donors sampled were nominally healthy, though unrecorded immune exposures were likely. The data originate from a study of cytomegalovirus exposure and HLA in healthy donors. Study-level findings and limits: From TCR beta sequences, most subjects' HLA-A and HLA-B alleles were reportedly predicted accurately. Most TCR beta V segments were productive about 90% or about 30% of the time in an earlier analysis.

CDR1 and CDR2 from the germline V gene are GTSNPN and SVGIG (reference sequence). V dropped 3 bases and J dropped 7; count of bases not matched to a gene: 1. The CDR3 covers 13 residues. PCR primers comprised 60 Vbeta and 13 Jbeta primers. Method: immunoSEQ multiplex PCR; TCRdb's copy keeps in-frame clones and lacks some. The sample yields 150,000 to 200,000 clones, 80% to 90% seen once. The receptor was isolated from a woman aged 18-29 years in good health and CMV-seropositive. This chain connects TRBV30 to TRBJ1-6; 9 bases match TRBD1. The specimen was PBMCs. The CDR3: CAWRGTGNSPLHF. In nucleotides, the CDR3 is TGTGCCTGGAGGGGGACAGGGAATTCACCCCTCCACTTT. Using reference TRBV30 and TRBJ1-6 for the parts outside the CDR3, the full variable domain is SQTIHQWPATLVQPVGSPLSLECTVEGTSNPNLYWYRQAAGRGLQLLFYSVGIGQISSEVPQNLSASRPQDRQFILSSKKLLLSDSGFYLCAWRGTGNSPLHFGNGTRLTVT.